This T cell receptor beta chain was sequenced in a study of technical replicates of blood from a handful of donors. The table came from immunoSEQ multiplex PCR; TCRdb's copy has only in-frame clones and leaves some out. The sample records about 79,000 clones, about 91% being singletons. Germline CDR1 and CDR2: LNHDA and SQIVND (reference sequence). The CDR3 is 14 residues long. V was shortened by 5 bases and J by 1 base, with 11 bases between the two germline ends. Sequenced input: T cells isolated from PBMCs. This TCR came from a human donor in good health. Some clones in this sample may be carry-over from other donors' samples. The chain employs TRBV19 and TRBJ1-1; D gene uncertain. CDR3 protein: CASSLERRNTEAFF. CDR3 DNA: TGTGCCAGTAGTCTGGAACGGAGGAACACTGAAGCTTTCTTT. The full variable domain, rest sourced from reference TRBV19 and TRBJ1-1, is DGGITQSPKYLFRKEGQNVTLSCEQNLNHDAMYWYRQDPGQGLRLIYYSQIVNDFQKGDIAEGYSVSREKKESFPLTVTSAQKNPTAFYLCASSLERRNTEAFFGQGTRLTVV.